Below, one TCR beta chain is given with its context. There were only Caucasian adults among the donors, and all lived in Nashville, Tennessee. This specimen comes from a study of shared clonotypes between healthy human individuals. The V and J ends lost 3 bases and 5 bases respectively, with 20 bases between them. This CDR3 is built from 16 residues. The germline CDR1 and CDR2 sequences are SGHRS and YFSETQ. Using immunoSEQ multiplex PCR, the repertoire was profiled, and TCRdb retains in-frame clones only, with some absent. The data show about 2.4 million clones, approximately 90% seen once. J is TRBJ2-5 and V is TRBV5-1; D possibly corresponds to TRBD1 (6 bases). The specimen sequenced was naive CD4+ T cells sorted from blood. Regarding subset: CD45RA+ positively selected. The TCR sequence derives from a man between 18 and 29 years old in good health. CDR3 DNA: TGCGCCAGCAGCTCTACAGGGCCCGGGTGGGGCGAGACCCAGTACTTC. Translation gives CASSSTGPGWGETQYF.